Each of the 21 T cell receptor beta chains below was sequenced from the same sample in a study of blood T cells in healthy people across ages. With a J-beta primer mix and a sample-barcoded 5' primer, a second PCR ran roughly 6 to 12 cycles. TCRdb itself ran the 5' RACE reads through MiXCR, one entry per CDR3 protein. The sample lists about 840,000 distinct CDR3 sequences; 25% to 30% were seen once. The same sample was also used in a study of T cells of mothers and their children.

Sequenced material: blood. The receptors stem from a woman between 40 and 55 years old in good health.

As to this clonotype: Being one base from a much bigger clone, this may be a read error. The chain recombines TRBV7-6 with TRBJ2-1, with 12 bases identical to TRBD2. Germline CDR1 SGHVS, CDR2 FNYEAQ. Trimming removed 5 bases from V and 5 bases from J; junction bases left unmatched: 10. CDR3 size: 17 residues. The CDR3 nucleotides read TGTGCCAGCAGCCTAAGGACTAGCGGGGAGGGAAACAATGAGCAGTTCTTC. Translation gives CASSLRTSGEGNNEQFF.

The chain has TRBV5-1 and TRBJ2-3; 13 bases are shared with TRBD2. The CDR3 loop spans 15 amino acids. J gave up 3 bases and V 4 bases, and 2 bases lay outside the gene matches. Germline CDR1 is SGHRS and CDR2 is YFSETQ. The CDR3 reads CASSKGLAGTDTQYF. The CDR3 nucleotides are TGCGCCAGCAGCAAGGGACTAGCGGGGACAGATACGCAGTATTTT.

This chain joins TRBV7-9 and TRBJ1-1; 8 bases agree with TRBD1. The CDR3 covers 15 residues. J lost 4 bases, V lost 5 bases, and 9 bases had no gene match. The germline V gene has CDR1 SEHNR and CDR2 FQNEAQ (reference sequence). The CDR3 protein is CASSEKYRGGTEAFF. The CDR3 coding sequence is TGTGCCAGCAGCGAAAAATACAGGGGGGGCACTGAAGCTTTCTTT.

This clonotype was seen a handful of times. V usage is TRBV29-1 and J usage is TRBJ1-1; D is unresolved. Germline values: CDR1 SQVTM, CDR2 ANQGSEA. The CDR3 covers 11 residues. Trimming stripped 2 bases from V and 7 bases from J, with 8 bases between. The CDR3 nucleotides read TGCAGCGTTGAAACCCAGATTGAAGCTTTCTTT. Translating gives CSVETQIEAFF. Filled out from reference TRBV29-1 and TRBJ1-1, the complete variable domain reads SAVISQKPSRDICQRGTSLTIQCQVDSQVTMMFWYRQQPGQSLTLIATANQGSEATYESGFVIDKFPISRPNLTFSTLTVSNMSPEDSSIYLCSVETQIEAFFGQGTRLTVV.

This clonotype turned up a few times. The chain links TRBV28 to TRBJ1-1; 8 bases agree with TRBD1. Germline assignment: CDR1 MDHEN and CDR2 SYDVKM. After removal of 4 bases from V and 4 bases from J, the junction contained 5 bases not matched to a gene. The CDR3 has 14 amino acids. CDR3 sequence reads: CASSSSTGATEAFF. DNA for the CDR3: TGTGCCAGCAGTTCGTCGACAGGGGCCACTGAAGCTTTCTTT.

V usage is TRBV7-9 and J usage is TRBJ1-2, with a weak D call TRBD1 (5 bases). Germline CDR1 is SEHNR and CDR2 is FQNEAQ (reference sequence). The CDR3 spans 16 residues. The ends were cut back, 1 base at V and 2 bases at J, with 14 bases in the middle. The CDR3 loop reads CASSLGQGEGNYGYTF. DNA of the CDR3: TGTGCCAGCAGCTTAGGCCAGGGCGAAGGAAACTATGGCTACACCTTC.

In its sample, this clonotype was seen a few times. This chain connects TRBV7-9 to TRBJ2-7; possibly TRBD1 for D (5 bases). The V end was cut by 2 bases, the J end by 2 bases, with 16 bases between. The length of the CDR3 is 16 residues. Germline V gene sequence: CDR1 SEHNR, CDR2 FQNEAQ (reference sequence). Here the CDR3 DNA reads TGTGCCAGCAGCTTATTCGGCCTTGTGGGGCCCTACGAGCAGTACTTC. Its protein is CASSLFGLVGPYEQYF.

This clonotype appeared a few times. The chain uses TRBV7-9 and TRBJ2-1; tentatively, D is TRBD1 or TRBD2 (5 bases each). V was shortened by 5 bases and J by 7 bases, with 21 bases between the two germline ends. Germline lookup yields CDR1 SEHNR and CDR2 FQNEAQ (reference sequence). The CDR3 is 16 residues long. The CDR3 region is CASSPFVPGRGNEQFF. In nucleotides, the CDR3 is TGTGCCAGCAGCCCATTCGTGCCAGGGAGAGGGAATGAGCAGTTCTTC.

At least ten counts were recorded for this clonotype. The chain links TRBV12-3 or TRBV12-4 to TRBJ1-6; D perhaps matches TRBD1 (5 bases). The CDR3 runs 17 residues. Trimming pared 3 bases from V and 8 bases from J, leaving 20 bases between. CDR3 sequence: CASSFSSGQGAYSPLHF. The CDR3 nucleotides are TGTGCCAGCAGTTTTAGTAGCGGCCAGGGCGCTTATTCACCCCTCCACTTT.

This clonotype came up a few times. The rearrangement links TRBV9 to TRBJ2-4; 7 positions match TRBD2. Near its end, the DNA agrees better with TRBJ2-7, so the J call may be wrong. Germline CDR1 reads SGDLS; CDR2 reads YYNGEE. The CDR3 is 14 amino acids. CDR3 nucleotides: TGTGCCAGCAGCGTAGAAGCGGGAAAATACGAGCAGTACTTC. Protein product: CASSVEAGKYEQYF.

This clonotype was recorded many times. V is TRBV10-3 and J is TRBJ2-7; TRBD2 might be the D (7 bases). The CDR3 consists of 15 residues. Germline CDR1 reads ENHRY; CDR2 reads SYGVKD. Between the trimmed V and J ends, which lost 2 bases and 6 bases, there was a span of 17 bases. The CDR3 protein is CAISEALGGGSEQYF. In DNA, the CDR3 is TGTGCCATCAGTGAGGCACTAGGCGGGGGCAGCGAGCAGTACTTC.

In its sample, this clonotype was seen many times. Here the CDR3 reads CASSPYRGNQETQYF. In DNA form, the CDR3 reads TGCGCCAGCAGCCCATACAGGGGTAATCAAGAGACCCAGTACTTC. This rearrangement joins TRBV5-1 to TRBJ2-5; 7 nucleotides line up with TRBD1. J lost 2 bases, V lost 4 bases, and 8 bases had no gene match. The CDR3 totals 15 residues. Germline V gives CDR1 SGHRS, CDR2 YFSETQ.

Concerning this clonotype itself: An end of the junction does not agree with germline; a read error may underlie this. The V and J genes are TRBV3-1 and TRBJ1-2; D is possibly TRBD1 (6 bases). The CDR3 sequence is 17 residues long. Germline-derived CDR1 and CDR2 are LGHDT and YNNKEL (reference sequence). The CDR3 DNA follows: TGCGCCAGCAGCCAAGGGGCTGCACAGGGAATCGGTTGGGGCTACACCTTC. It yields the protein CASSQGAAQGIGWGYTF. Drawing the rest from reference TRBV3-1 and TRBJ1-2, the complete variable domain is DTAVSQTPKYLVTQMGNDKSIKCEQNLGHDTMYWYKQDSKKFLKIMFSYNNKELIINETVPNRFSPKSPDKAHLNLHINSLELGDSAVYFCASSQGAAQGIGWGYTFGSGTRLTVV.

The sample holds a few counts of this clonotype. The CDR3 DNA sequence: TGTGCCAGCAGCTTGGCGCAGGGGGACACATGGGAGTTCTTC. Amino acid sequence: CASSLAQGDTWEFF. The gene calls are TRBV5-6 and TRBJ2-1; 7 bases map to TRBD1. Germline CDR1 SGHDT, CDR2 YYEEEE. This CDR3 has 14 amino acids. The ends lost 0 bases at V and 14 bases at J; junction bases unmatched: 11.

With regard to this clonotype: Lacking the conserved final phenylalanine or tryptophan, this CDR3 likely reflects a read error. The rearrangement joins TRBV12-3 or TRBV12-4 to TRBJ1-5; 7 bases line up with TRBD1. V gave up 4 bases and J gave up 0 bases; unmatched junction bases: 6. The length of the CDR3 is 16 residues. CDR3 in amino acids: CASSSSYRGSNQPQHL. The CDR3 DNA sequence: TGTGCCAGCAGTTCCTCGTACAGGGGTAGCAATCAGCCCCAGCATTTG.

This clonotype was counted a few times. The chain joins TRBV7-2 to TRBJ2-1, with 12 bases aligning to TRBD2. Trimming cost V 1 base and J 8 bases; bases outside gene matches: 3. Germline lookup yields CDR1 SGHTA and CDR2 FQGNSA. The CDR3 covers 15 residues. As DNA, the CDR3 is TGTGCCAGCAGCTTAGGCCTAGCGGGGGGGTATGAGCAGTTCTTC. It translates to CASSLGLAGGYEQFF.

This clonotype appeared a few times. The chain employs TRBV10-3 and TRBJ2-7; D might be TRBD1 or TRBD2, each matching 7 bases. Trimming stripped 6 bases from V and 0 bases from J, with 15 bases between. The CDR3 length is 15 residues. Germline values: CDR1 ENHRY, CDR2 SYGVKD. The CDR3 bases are TGTGCCATCAGCCGCGACAGGGAGGGCTCCTACGAGCAGTACTTC. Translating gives CAISRDREGSYEQYF.

The CDR3, as DNA: TGTGCCAGCACCGACAGGGGTGAGACCAATCAGCCCCAGCATTTT. It translates to CASTDRGETNQPQHF. The chain recombines TRBV12-3 or TRBV12-4 with TRBJ1-5; 8 bases map to TRBD1. The CDR3 has 15 residues. V trimming: 7 bases; J trimming: 3 bases; junction bases outside the gene matches: 8.

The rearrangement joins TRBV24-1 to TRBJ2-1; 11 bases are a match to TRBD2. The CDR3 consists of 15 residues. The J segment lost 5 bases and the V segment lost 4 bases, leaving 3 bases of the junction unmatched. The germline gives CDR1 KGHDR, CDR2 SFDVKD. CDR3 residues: CATSDGTSGNNEQFF. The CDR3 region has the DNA TGTGCCACCAGTGACGGGACTAGCGGCAACAATGAGCAGTTCTTC.

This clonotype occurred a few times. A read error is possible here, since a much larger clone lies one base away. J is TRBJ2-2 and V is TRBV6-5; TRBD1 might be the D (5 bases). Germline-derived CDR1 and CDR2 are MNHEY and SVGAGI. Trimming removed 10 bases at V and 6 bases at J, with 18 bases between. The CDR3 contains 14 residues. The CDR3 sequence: CATKAPWGAGELFF. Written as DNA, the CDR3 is TGTGCCACCAAGGCCCCTTGGGGCGCCGGGGAGCTGTTTTTT.

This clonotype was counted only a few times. CDR3 bases: TGTGCCAGCTCACCCCTTCCCCCCAGGGGGCTCAGTAATTCACCCCTCCACTTT. Its protein product is CASSPLPPRGLSNSPLHF. This rearrangement joins TRBV18 to TRBJ1-6; 8 bases are shared with TRBD1. The CDR3 covers 18 residues. Losses at the gene ends were 3 bases for V and 6 bases for J; bases not matched to a gene: 13. Germline values: CDR1 KGHSH, CDR2 LQKENI. Full variable domain (missing parts from reference TRBV18 and TRBJ1-6): NAGVMQNPRHLVRRRGQEARLRCSPMKGHSHVYWYRQLPEEGLKFMVYLQKENIIDESGMPKERFSAEFPKEGPSILRIQQVVRGDSAAYFCASSPLPPRGLSNSPLHFGNGTRLTVT.